The 11 T cell receptor beta chains in this list originate from one sample, sequenced in a study of T cells in Graves' hyperthyroidism and ophthalmopathy. TCR beta CDR3 sequences were amplified from RNA transcripts. HTBI primers were the set used in a first-round RT-PCR of the TCR CDR3. Via MiXCR, TCRdb re-called the multiplex PCR reads, giving one row per CDR3 protein. The sample lists approximately 610,000 distinct CDR3 sequences, 14% to 15% seen once, with around 4% in the top ten. Sequences were obtained from blood. All receptors derive from a middle-aged woman with Graves' ophthalmopathy.

This clonotype has just a few counts. The genes are TRBV2 and TRBJ2-3, with D possibly matching TRBD1 (5 bases). Between the trimmed V and J ends, which lost 7 bases and 2 bases, there was a span of 13 bases. The germline CDR1 and CDR2 sequences are SNHLY and FYNNEI. This CDR3 contains 14 residues. CDR3 bases: TGTGCCAGCAAACCGACAGAGAACACAGATACGCAGTATTTT. Amino acid sequence: CASKPTENTDTQYF.

This clonotype was detected ten times or more. This chain joins TRBV6-2 or TRBV6-3 and TRBJ2-2, with D maybe TRBD1 (5 bases). This CDR3 comprises 13 residues. V was shortened by 11 bases and J by 2 bases, with 12 bases between the two germline ends. Per the germline V gene, CDR1 is MNHEY and CDR2 is SVGEGT. CDR3 DNA sequence: TGTGCCGGAAAGACAGATAACACCGGGGAGCTGTTTTTT. Protein sequence: CAGKTDNTGELFF.

This clonotype was counted ten times or more. The chain couples TRBV7-2 to TRBJ1-2; TRBD1 might be the D (5 bases). CDR1 and CDR2 (germline): SGHTA, FQGNSA. Trimming took off 5 bases at V and 8 bases at J, with 15 bases between the two ends. The CDR3 totals 13 residues. Here the CDR3 DNA reads TGTGCCAGCAGCGTGCAGGGAATGCGGGGCTACACCTTC. Translation gives CASSVQGMRGYTF.

This clonotype was seen at least ten times. The chain links TRBV28 to TRBJ2-2; unclear D gene. The CDR3 length is 15 residues. Germline values: CDR1 MDHEN, CDR2 SYDVKM. The germline V and J ends were trimmed by 5 bases and 0 bases, with 10 bases remaining between them. The CDR3 nucleotides are TGTGCCAGCAGTAAAGGCCGCGCGAACACCGGGGAGCTGTTTTTT. This encodes CASSKGRANTGELFF.

This clonotype was counted many times. This chain connects TRBV7-7 to TRBJ2-5; TRBD2 might be the D (6 bases). Germline assignment: CDR1 SSHAT and CDR2 FNYEAQ (reference sequence). This CDR3 has 13 amino acids. In DNA, the CDR3 is TGTGCTAGCGGAAAGGGCCGGCGAGAGACCCAGTACTTC. Its translation is CASGKGRRETQYF.

This clonotype was detected many times. This rearrangement joins TRBV12-3 or TRBV12-4 to TRBJ2-7, with TRBD2 identical over 8 bases. J gave up 4 bases and V 5 bases, and 10 bases lay outside the gene matches. The CDR3 has 15 residues. The CDR3 nucleotides are TGTGCCAGCAGTCGAGCGGGACTAGAGGGGTACGAGCAGTACTTC. Translation: CASSRAGLEGYEQYF.

This clonotype appeared many times. J is TRBJ1-1 and V is TRBV19; 8 nucleotides line up with TRBD1. Trimming cost V 5 bases and J 1 base; bases outside gene matches: 3. The germline CDR1 and CDR2 sequences are LNHDA and SQIVND (reference sequence). The CDR3 consists of 14 residues. This CDR3 is CASSSGQANTEAFF. For the CDR3, the DNA is TGTGCCAGTAGTTCGGGACAGGCGAACACTGAAGCTTTCTTT.

This clonotype occurred many times. V gene TRBV5-1 combines with J gene TRBJ1-1; TRBD1 agrees at 7 bases. Germline V gene sequence: CDR1 SGHRS, CDR2 YFSETQ. This CDR3 has 13 amino acids. J lost 0 bases, V lost 7 bases, and 3 bases had no gene match. CDR3 sequence reads: CASATGMNTEAFF. As DNA, the CDR3 is TGCGCCAGCGCGACAGGGATGAACACTGAAGCTTTCTTT.

This clonotype showed up many times. The DNA for the CDR3 is TGTGCCACCAGCAAAAACCAGGGGTACGAGCAGTACTTC. The encoded protein is CATSKNQGYEQYF. The genes are TRBV15 and TRBJ2-7; a possible D gene is TRBD1 (6 bases). The CDR3 has 13 residues. Looked up from germline, CDR1 is LNHNV and CDR2 is YYDKDF (reference sequence). V was trimmed by 4 bases and J by 4 bases, leaving 11 bases between them. Using reference TRBV15 and TRBJ2-7 for the parts outside the CDR3, the full variable domain is DAMVIQNPRYQVTQFGKPVTLSCSQTLNHNVMYWYQQKSSQAPKLLFHYYDKDFNNEADTPDNFQSRRPNTSFCFLDIRSPGLGDTAMYLCATSKNQGYEQYFGPGTRLTVT.

The rearrangement uses TRBV7-8 and TRBJ2-7; D may match TRBD1 or TRBD2 (5 bases each). This CDR3 spans 14 amino acids. Trimming took off 0 bases at V and 6 bases at J, with 12 bases between the two ends. Germline CDR1 is SGHVS and CDR2 is FQNEAQ. The DNA for the CDR3 is TGTGCCAGCAGCTTAGCGGGGCTCAGCGGCGAGCAGTACTTC. As protein: CASSLAGLSGEQYF.

The table lists this clonotype with many counts. The chain is built from TRBV6-2 or TRBV6-3 and TRBJ2-7, with 9 bases that match TRBD2. The CDR3 is made up of 18 amino acids. CDR1 is MNHEY and CDR2 is SVGEGT in the germline V gene. Trimming removed 0 bases from V and 2 bases from J; junction bases left unmatched: 11. Here the CDR3 reads CASSYSGSGSEQPYEQYF. Written as DNA, the CDR3 is TGTGCCAGCAGTTACTCAGGTAGCGGGAGCGAACAGCCCTACGAGCAGTACTTC.